This TCR beta chain comes out of a study of PD-L1 blockade in urothelial cancer. Study context: Patients went on atezolizumab around 2014, receiving 1,200 mg intravenously every 3 weeks.

A remark on this clone: The target antigen is unknown.

Study observations and caveats: Pretreatment TCR clonality in blood, when below the median, was predictive of better survival.

Documented time point: pretreatment peripheral blood. Trimming removed 7 bases from V and 4 bases from J, with 15 bases in between. The germline CDR1 and CDR2 sequences are SGDLS and YYNGEE. The CDR3 totals 14 residues. In each PCR, synthetic TCR analog templates were spiked in. Using immunoSEQ multiplex PCR, the repertoire was profiled, and TCRdb retains in-frame clones only, with some absent. The repertoire holds about 93,000 clones, about 90% seen once, with around 1.5% in the top ten. The gene calls are TRBV9 and TRBJ1-3, with a tentative D call TRBD1 (5 bases). This clonotype was sampled from a man in his sixties with urothelial cancer. The specimen was PBMCs, collected around atezolizumab (anti-PD-L1) treatment. The CDR3 loop reads CASSLGRRGNTIYF. The CDR3 region has the DNA TGTGCCAGCTCTCTGGGGCGTCGAGGAAACACCATATATTTT.